The following is a TCR beta chain sequence with its context. Its matching antigen is unknown. These data belong to a study of OX40 agonist ivuxolimab in advanced cancers. Overall study findings and caveats: People who partly responded at 0.1-3.0 mg/kg had some of the least clonal expansion seen.

Trimming left V 6 bases short and J 0 bases short, with 11 bases between. The CDR3 runs 14 residues. From germline, CDR1 is MNHNS and CDR2 SASEGT. Sequencing was performed with immunoSEQ multiplex PCR; in TCRdb, only in-frame clones are kept and a portion is missing. The sample lists around 97,000 clones; 85% to 90% were seen once. The sequences come from CD4+ or CD8+ T cells sorted from blood, collected in a trial of the OX40 agonist ivuxolimab. The chain employs TRBV6-1 and TRBJ1-2; unclear D gene. The source of this sequence is an adult with an advanced solid tumor such as melanoma, head and neck, liver or kidney cancer. The CDR3 here is CASRKRDSNYGYTF. CDR3 sequence (DNA): TGTGCCAGCAGAAAAAGGGATTCTAACTATGGCTACACCTTC.